This T cell receptor (beta chain) was captured in a study of T cells in localized non-small cell lung cancer. General study points: Sequencing involved a lone tumor region, leaving heterogeneity possible. A denser population of T cells in blood accompanied longer overall survival.

Clones were read by immunoSEQ multiplex PCR, and TCRdb kept only the in-frame ones, dropping some. Here the sample spans around 6,000 clones, approximately 90% being singletons. Germline-derived CDR1 and CDR2 are LNHDA and SQIVND (reference sequence). V was shortened by 5 bases and J by 2 bases, with 27 bases between the two germline ends. This CDR3 comprises 20 residues. With regard to this clone: Its target is unknown. The same CDR3 is also encoded by other DNA sequences in this sample.

This sequence joins TRBV19 and TRBJ2-2, with D possibly matching TRBD1 (6 bases). The sequence was obtained from a male donor aged 60 or older with stage I lung adenocarcinoma. The specimen comprised peripheral blood, sampled before any cancer treatment. As DNA, the CDR3 is TGTGCCAGTAGTCTCCAAAGCGTGGGGGCAGGAGGCCCAAACACCGGGGAGCTGTTTTTT. Protein: CASSLQSVGAGGPNTGELFF.